A selection of T cell receptor beta chains follows, all from one sample in a study of blood T cell repertoires in COVID-19. Method: immunoSEQ multiplex PCR; TCRdb's copy keeps in-frame clones and lacks some. The table has roughly 150,000 clones, approximately 90% seen once. The specimen was PBMCs or T cells enriched from blood (not recorded which). These receptors were obtained from a woman aged 40 to 50 who had been exposed to COVID-19. Each CDR3 is given with its conserved first and last residue. The D gene is left open where the match is weak.

TRBV10-3	TRBD1	TRBJ2-2	TGTGCCAGCATGGACAGGCCTTCAACCGGGGAGCTGTTTTTT	CASMDRPSTGELFF
TRBV5-1	-	TRBJ1-2	TGCGCCAGCAGCCTATTAGGGGGTGGCTACACCTTC	CASSLLGGGYTF
TRBV10-2	-	TRBJ1-6	TGCGCCAGCAGTGAGGAGGGACTGGGGGATTCACCCCTCCACTTT	CASSEEGLGDSPLHF
TRBV27	TRBD2	TRBJ2-1	TGTGCCAGCAGTTCCGGACTAGCGGGAGTTAATGAGCAGTTCTTC	CASSSGLAGVNEQFF
TRBV3-1/TRBV3-2	-	TRBJ1-1	TGTGCCAGCAGGACAGGTTGGGGAAACACTGAAGCTTTCTTT	CASRTGWGNTEAFF
TRBV25-1	TRBD1	TRBJ1-6	TGTGCCAGCAGTAAGACAGGGGGCGGTTCACCCCTCCACTTT	CASSKTGGGSPLHF
TRBV10-3	TRBD2	TRBJ2-2	TGTGCCATCAGTCTCAATTCCGGGGGGATGAACACCGGGGAGCTGTTTTTT	CAISLNSGGMNTGELFF
TRBV12-5	-	TRBJ1-5	TGTGCTAGTGCCCCGGTGAGGGTAGACGTTCAGCCCCAGCATTTT	CASAPVRVDVQPQHF
TRBV27	-	TRBJ2-1	TGTGCCAGCAACAGGGGCGGGGGGCCGTACAATGAGCAGTTCTTC	CASNRGGGPYNEQFF
TRBV27	TRBD1	TRBJ2-3	TGTGCCAGCAGTTCCCGACTGGGCGGACAGGGGGGCGCGACAGATACGCAGTATTTT	CASSSRLGGQGGATDTQYF
TRBV7-8	TRBD2	TRBJ2-1	TGTGCCAGCAGCTTAGTAGGGAGGGGCACCTACAATGAGCAGTTCTTC	CASSLVGRGTYNEQFF
TRBV9	-	TRBJ2-7	TGTGCCAGCAGCGTAGTACGGGGCTACGAGCAGTACTTC	CASSVVRGYEQYF
TRBV4-2	TRBD1	TRBJ1-1	TGTGCCAGCAGCCAAGGAGGGGGCAGATATGAAGCTTTCTTT	CASSQGGGRYEAFF
TRBV9	TRBD1	TRBJ2-7	TGTGCCAGCAGCCCTGGGACAGGGGCTCGCCGAGACTACGAGCAGTACTTC	CASSPGTGARRDYEQYF
TRBV7-9	-	TRBJ2-2	TGTGCCAGCAGACTTAGAGGGGCCGGGACTCTTAACACCGGGGAGCTGTTTTTT	CASRLRGAGTLNTGELFF
TRBV2	TRBD2	TRBJ2-7	TGTGCCAGCAGGGAGGGGACTAGCGGGAGAAACGAGCAGTACTTC	CASREGTSGRNEQYF
TRBV9	TRBD2	TRBJ2-3	TGTGCCAGCAGCGTACTGGCTAGCGGGACAGATACGCAGTATTTT	CASSVLASGTDTQYF
TRBV4-2	TRBD2	TRBJ2-2	TGTGCCAGCAGCCAAGGACTAGCGGGGGGCACCGGGGAGCTGTTTTTT	CASSQGLAGGTGELFF